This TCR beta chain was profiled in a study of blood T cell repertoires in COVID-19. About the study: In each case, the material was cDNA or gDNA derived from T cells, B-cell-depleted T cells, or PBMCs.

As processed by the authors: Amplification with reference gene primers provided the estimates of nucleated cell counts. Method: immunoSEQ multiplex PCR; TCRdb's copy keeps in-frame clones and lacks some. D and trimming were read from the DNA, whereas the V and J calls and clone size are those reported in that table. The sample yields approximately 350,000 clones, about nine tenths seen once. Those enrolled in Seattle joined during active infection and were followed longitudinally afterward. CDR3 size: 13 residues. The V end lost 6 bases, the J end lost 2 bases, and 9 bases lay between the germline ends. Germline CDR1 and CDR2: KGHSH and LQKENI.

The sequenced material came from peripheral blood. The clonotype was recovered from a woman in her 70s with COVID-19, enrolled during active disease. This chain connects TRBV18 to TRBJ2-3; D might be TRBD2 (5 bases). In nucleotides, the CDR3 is TGTGCCAGCTCCCTGACTACCACAGATACGCAGTATTTT. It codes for CASSLTTTDTQYF. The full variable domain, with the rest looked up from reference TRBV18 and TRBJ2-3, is NAGVMQNPRHLVRRRGQEARLRCSPMKGHSHVYWYRQLPEEGLKFMVYLQKENIIDESGMPKERFSAEFPKEGPSILRIQQVVRGDSAAYFCASSLTTTDTQYFGPGTRLTVL.